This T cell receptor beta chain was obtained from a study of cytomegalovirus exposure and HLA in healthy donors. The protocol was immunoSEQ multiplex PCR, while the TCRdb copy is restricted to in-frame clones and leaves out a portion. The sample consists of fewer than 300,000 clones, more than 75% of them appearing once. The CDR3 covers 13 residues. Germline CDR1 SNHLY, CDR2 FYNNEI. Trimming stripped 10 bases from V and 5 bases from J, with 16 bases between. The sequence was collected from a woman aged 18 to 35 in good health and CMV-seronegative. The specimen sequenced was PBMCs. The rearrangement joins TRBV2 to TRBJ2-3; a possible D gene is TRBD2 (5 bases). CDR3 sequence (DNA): TGTGCCACCATTGAGGTCGGGATAGATACGCAGTATTTT. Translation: CATIEVGIDTQYF.